The rows below give T cell receptor beta chains drawn from one sample of a study of spatial heterogeneity in lung cancer. TCRdb analysed the 5' RACE reads with MiXCR anew, one entry per CDR3 protein. The sample has more than 75,000 distinct CDR3 sequences, around 19% seen once. The source material was PBMCs, sampled at follow-up. The receptors were gathered from a male donor with early-stage non-small cell lung cancer. Each CDR3 is given with its conserved first and last residue. The order of the fields is J gene, D gene, V gene, clone size, CDR3 DNA, CDR3 protein. A D gene is named only where the DNA matches it firmly. The listing skips clone size in some rows; elsewhere it reads once, few, many or a size class.

j_gene: TRBJ1-1
d_gene: -
v_gene: TRBV28
abundance: -
CDR3nt: TGTGCCAGCACCCTAGCCCAGGCCTTGAACACTGAAGCTTTCTTT
CDR3aa: CASTLAQALNTEAFF

j_gene: TRBJ1-4
d_gene: -
v_gene: TRBV23-1
abundance: few
CDR3nt: TGCGCCAGCAGTCAATCCGGCGGAGCAACTAATGAAAAACTGTTTTTT
CDR3aa: CASSQSGGATNEKLFF

j_gene: TRBJ2-3
d_gene: -
v_gene: TRBV9
abundance: -
CDR3nt: TGTGCCAGCAGCGTAGGAACCCAAGATACGCAGTATTTT
CDR3aa: CASSVGTQDTQYF

j_gene: TRBJ2-1
d_gene: -
v_gene: TRBV7-2
abundance: many
CDR3nt: TGTGCCAGCAGCTCAAGACGCTCCTACAATGAGCAGTTCTTC
CDR3aa: CASSSRRSYNEQFF

j_gene: TRBJ1-5
d_gene: TRBD1
v_gene: TRBV20-1
abundance: -
CDR3nt: TGCAGTGCTGGTGGACAGGGAAGACAGCCCCAGCATTTT
CDR3aa: CSAGGQGRQPQHF

j_gene: TRBJ1-2
d_gene: -
v_gene: TRBV28
abundance: few
CDR3nt: TGTGCCAGCAGTCTGGCCACAGCCTATGGCTACACCTTC
CDR3aa: CASSLATAYGYTF

j_gene: TRBJ1-1
d_gene: TRBD1
v_gene: TRBV5-5
abundance: few
CDR3nt: TGTGCCAGCAGCCCCAGGACAGGATTGGACGAGGCTTTCTTT
CDR3aa: CASSPRTGLDEAFF

j_gene: TRBJ2-1
d_gene: -
v_gene: TRBV6-5
abundance: -
CDR3nt: TGTGCCAGCAGTTACGGTTCAGGTCAGGAGCAGTTCTTC
CDR3aa: CASSYGSGQEQFF

j_gene: TRBJ1-2
d_gene: -
v_gene: TRBV5-5
abundance: few
CDR3nt: TGTGCCAGCAGCTTGGGCCCAGACGGGTATGGCTACACCTTC
CDR3aa: CASSLGPDGYGYTF

j_gene: TRBJ2-5
d_gene: TRBD2
v_gene: TRBV3-1
abundance: few
CDR3nt: TGTGCCAGCAGCCGCCGAACTAGCGGGGCCCAAGAGACCCAGTACTTC
CDR3aa: CASSRRTSGAQETQYF

j_gene: TRBJ2-5
d_gene: -
v_gene: TRBV10-3
abundance: few
CDR3nt: TGTGCCATCAGTGAGTCCCCACAAGAGACCCAGTACTTC
CDR3aa: CAISESPQETQYF

j_gene: TRBJ1-1
d_gene: TRBD1
v_gene: TRBV20-1
abundance: -
CDR3nt: TGCAGTGCCCAGGGACAGGGTAGCACTGAAGCTTTCTTT
CDR3aa: CSAQGQGSTEAFF

j_gene: TRBJ1-2
d_gene: -
v_gene: TRBV20-1
abundance: once
CDR3nt: TGCAGTGCATTAGATAGGGTCTATGGCTACACCTTC
CDR3aa: CSALDRVYGYTF

j_gene: TRBJ1-5
d_gene: -
v_gene: TRBV11-2
abundance: few
CDR3nt: TGTGCCAGCAGCCCGGGATTCAATCAGCCCCAGCATTTT
CDR3aa: CASSPGFNQPQHF

j_gene: TRBJ1-6
d_gene: -
v_gene: TRBV30
abundance: -
CDR3nt: TGTGCCTGGATTGAACAGGGAAATTCACCCCTCCACTTT
CDR3aa: CAWIEQGNSPLHF

j_gene: TRBJ1-3
d_gene: -
v_gene: TRBV7-9
abundance: few
CDR3nt: TGTGCCAGCAGCTTTACCGGGAACACCATATATTTT
CDR3aa: CASSFTGNTIYF

j_gene: TRBJ1-2
d_gene: -
v_gene: TRBV29-1
abundance: few
CDR3nt: TGCAGCGTTGAAGTGGGCAGTAACTATGGCTACACCTTC
CDR3aa: CSVEVGSNYGYTF

j_gene: TRBJ2-7
d_gene: -
v_gene: TRBV2
abundance: -
CDR3nt: TGTGCCAGCAGCAGACAGGAGGGATACGAGCAGTACTTC
CDR3aa: CASSRQEGYEQYF

j_gene: TRBJ1-1
d_gene: TRBD1
v_gene: TRBV18
abundance: few
CDR3nt: TGTGCCAGCTCCCGGGACAGGTCGAACACTGAAGCTTTCTTT
CDR3aa: CASSRDRSNTEAFF

j_gene: TRBJ2-6
d_gene: TRBD1
v_gene: TRBV7-6
abundance: few
CDR3nt: TGTGCCAGCAGCTTTGCCGGGACAGGGCCGGGGAGGGCCAACGTCCTGACTTTC
CDR3aa: CASSFAGTGPGRANVLTF

j_gene: TRBJ2-7
d_gene: -
v_gene: TRBV29-1
abundance: few
CDR3nt: TGCAGCGCCGACGCAGCCGGGGGACTCTCCTACGAGCAGTACTTC
CDR3aa: CSADAAGGLSYEQYF

j_gene: TRBJ2-1
d_gene: TRBD1
v_gene: TRBV24-1
abundance: -
CDR3nt: TGTGCCACCAGTGACCCGACAGGGAACAATGAGCAGTTCTTC
CDR3aa: CATSDPTGNNEQFF

j_gene: TRBJ1-4
d_gene: -
v_gene: TRBV20-1
abundance: few
CDR3nt: TGCAGTGCTAGTCGGAGGGCAACTAATGAAAAACTGTTTTTT
CDR3aa: CSASRRATNEKLFF

j_gene: TRBJ1-5
d_gene: -
v_gene: TRBV4-3
abundance: few
CDR3nt: TGCGCCAGCAGCCAAGATTTGGGAGGGTTGAGCAATCAGCCCCAGCATTTT
CDR3aa: CASSQDLGGLSNQPQHF

j_gene: TRBJ1-1
d_gene: -
v_gene: TRBV6-6
abundance: -
CDR3nt: TGTGCCAGCAGTTCCCCAGGGGACTCAATGAACACTGAAGCTTTCTTT
CDR3aa: CASSSPGDSMNTEAFF

j_gene: TRBJ2-1
d_gene: TRBD2
v_gene: TRBV5-4
abundance: -
CDR3nt: TGTGCCAGCAGCTTGCTAGCGGGGGGGCCAACGTACAATGAGCAGTTCTTC
CDR3aa: CASSLLAGGPTYNEQFF

j_gene: TRBJ1-3
d_gene: -
v_gene: TRBV7-2
abundance: -
CDR3nt: TGTGCCAGCAGCTTTCCCACTGGAAACACCATATATTTT
CDR3aa: CASSFPTGNTIYF

j_gene: TRBJ2-2
d_gene: -
v_gene: TRBV19
abundance: few
CDR3nt: TGTGCCAGTAGTAAGATAGCCACCGGGGAGCTGTTTTTT
CDR3aa: CASSKIATGELFF

j_gene: TRBJ2-2
d_gene: -
v_gene: TRBV4-3
abundance: -
CDR3nt: TGCGCCAGCAGCCAAGTTTCGGGATTGGGGGAGCTGTTTTTT
CDR3aa: CASSQVSGLGELFF

j_gene: TRBJ2-5
d_gene: -
v_gene: TRBV29-1
abundance: -
CDR3nt: TGCAGCGTTGATCGGGGGCAAGCCAAGACCCAGTACTTC
CDR3aa: CSVDRGQAKTQYF

j_gene: TRBJ2-4
d_gene: -
v_gene: TRBV10-3
abundance: many
CDR3nt: TGTGCCATCAGTGAGTCCGCAGACATACCAGCCAAAAACATTCAGTACTTC
CDR3aa: CAISESADIPAKNIQYF

j_gene: TRBJ2-3
d_gene: TRBD2
v_gene: TRBV7-3
abundance: -
CDR3nt: TGTGCCAGCAGCTTAACCCCCGCGGGAGGATCCACAGATACGCAGTATTTT
CDR3aa: CASSLTPAGGSTDTQYF

j_gene: TRBJ2-1
d_gene: TRBD2
v_gene: TRBV10-2
abundance: -
CDR3nt: TGCGCCAGCAGAGAACCGGGACTAGGCGACAATGAGCAGTTCTTC
CDR3aa: CASREPGLGDNEQFF

j_gene: TRBJ2-2
d_gene: TRBD2
v_gene: TRBV27
abundance: few
CDR3nt: TGTGCCAGCAGTCCCTCTAGCGGGAGGATCTCCGGGGAGCTGTTTTTT
CDR3aa: CASSPSSGRISGELFF

j_gene: TRBJ2-7
d_gene: TRBD1
v_gene: TRBV2
abundance: -
CDR3nt: TGTGCCAGCAGTGGGACAGGGTACGAGCAGTACTTC
CDR3aa: CASSGTGYEQYF

j_gene: TRBJ2-3
d_gene: TRBD2
v_gene: TRBV20-1
abundance: few
CDR3nt: TGCAGTGCTCGACTAGCGGGGACAGATACGCAGTATTTT
CDR3aa: CSARLAGTDTQYF

j_gene: TRBJ2-5
d_gene: TRBD1
v_gene: TRBV28
abundance: -
CDR3nt: TGTGCCAGCAGTTTGGACGACAGGGGAGAGACCCAGTACTTC
CDR3aa: CASSLDDRGETQYF

j_gene: TRBJ1-2
d_gene: -
v_gene: TRBV28
abundance: -
CDR3nt: TGTGCCAGCAGTGCAGGGGATCGGGTCGCTTACACCTTC
CDR3aa: CASSAGDRVAYTF

j_gene: TRBJ1-2
d_gene: -
v_gene: TRBV2
abundance: -
CDR3nt: TGTGCCAGCGGGCAGGAAGTTGGCTACACCTTC
CDR3aa: CASGQEVGYTF

j_gene: TRBJ1-2
d_gene: -
v_gene: TRBV7-9
abundance: -
CDR3nt: TGTGCCAGCAGGGCCCTCGGCGGTAACTATGGCTACACCTTC
CDR3aa: CASRALGGNYGYTF

j_gene: TRBJ2-1
d_gene: TRBD2
v_gene: TRBV10-3
abundance: -
CDR3nt: TGTGCCATCAGTGAGTCGGGAATAGCGGGAGTGAGCGAGCAGTTCTTC
CDR3aa: CAISESGIAGVSEQFF

j_gene: TRBJ1-5
d_gene: -
v_gene: TRBV12-3/TRBV12-4
abundance: few
CDR3nt: TGTGCCAGCAGTTTTGGGGCAAGGAGCAATCAGCCCCAGCATTTT
CDR3aa: CASSFGARSNQPQHF